These T cell receptor beta chains were read from a single sample in a study of CD8+ T cells in alopecia areata. Assay used: immunoSEQ multiplex PCR; TCRdb lists only in-frame clones, some missing. The data show almost 250,000 clones, under 80% seen once. The sample was CD4+ T cells sorted from blood, taken at week 0. These receptors all stem from a human donor with alopecia areata. CDR3s include the opening cysteine and the closing phenylalanine or tryptophan. The order of the fields is J gene, clone size, CDR3 length, V gene, D gene, CDR3 DNA, CDR3 protein. D genes are given only for firm matches. Clone sizes are given selectively: once, few, many, or a class where the clone is expanded.

j_call: TRBJ2-6
clone_size: -
cdr3_length: 15
v_call: TRBV6-1
d_call: -
cdr3_nt: TGTGCCAGCAGCCTCGGGGGCTCTGGGGCCAACGTCCTGACTTTC
cdr3_aa: CASSLGGSGANVLTF

j_call: TRBJ2-7
clone_size: -
cdr3_length: 15
v_call: TRBV4-1
d_call: TRBD1
cdr3_nt: TGCGCCAGCAGCGCCCCCGACAGGGCCCTGAACGAGCAGTACTTC
cdr3_aa: CASSAPDRALNEQYF

j_call: TRBJ1-1
clone_size: -
cdr3_length: 14
v_call: TRBV6-1
d_call: -
cdr3_nt: TGTGCCAGCAGTGAATTGAGAATAGTTTCTGAAGCTTTCTTT
cdr3_aa: CASSELRIVSEAFF

j_call: TRBJ2-1
clone_size: once
cdr3_length: 10
v_call: TRBV20-1
d_call: -
cdr3_nt: TGCAGTGCGGCCCGTATTGAGCAGTTCTTC
cdr3_aa: CSAARIEQFF

j_call: TRBJ2-7
clone_size: -
cdr3_length: 11
v_call: TRBV5-6
d_call: -
cdr3_nt: TGTGCCAGCAGCATTGACTACGAGCAGTACTTC
cdr3_aa: CASSIDYEQYF

j_call: TRBJ1-2
clone_size: -
cdr3_length: 11
v_call: TRBV29-1
d_call: -
cdr3_nt: TGCAGCGTTGGACAGGCTGGGGGCTACACCTTC
cdr3_aa: CSVGQAGGYTF

j_call: TRBJ1-5
clone_size: -
cdr3_length: 14
v_call: TRBV10-3
d_call: -
cdr3_nt: TGTGCCATCAGTGAGTGGGATAGGAATCAGCCCCAGCATTTT
cdr3_aa: CAISEWDRNQPQHF

j_call: TRBJ2-1
clone_size: few
cdr3_length: 13
v_call: TRBV7-9
d_call: -
cdr3_nt: TGTGCCAGCAGCTTATACGGGGGAAATGAGCAGTTCTTC
cdr3_aa: CASSLYGGNEQFF

j_call: TRBJ2-7
clone_size: few
cdr3_length: 13
v_call: TRBV4-1
d_call: TRBD1
cdr3_nt: TGCGCCAGCAGCCATGGACAGGGCTACGAGCAGTACTTC
cdr3_aa: CASSHGQGYEQYF

j_call: TRBJ1-5
clone_size: few
cdr3_length: 13
v_call: TRBV30
d_call: -
cdr3_nt: TGTGCCTGGAGTGCTGAGGGGAATCAGCCCCAGCATTTT
cdr3_aa: CAWSAEGNQPQHF

j_call: TRBJ2-1
clone_size: few
cdr3_length: 15
v_call: TRBV5-6
d_call: -
cdr3_nt: TGTGCCAGCAGCTCCCGAGGATCCTACTACAATGAGCAGTTCTTC
cdr3_aa: CASSSRGSYYNEQFF

j_call: TRBJ1-5
clone_size: -
cdr3_length: 13
v_call: TRBV29-1
d_call: -
cdr3_nt: TGCAGCGTTGGTCCGGGGAGCAATCAGCCCCAGCATTTT
cdr3_aa: CSVGPGSNQPQHF

j_call: TRBJ2-2
clone_size: -
cdr3_length: 15
v_call: TRBV7-2
d_call: -
cdr3_nt: TGTGCCAGCAGCTTAGCCAGCTCGAACACCGGGGAGCTGTTTTTT
cdr3_aa: CASSLASSNTGELFF

j_call: TRBJ1-1
clone_size: -
cdr3_length: 15
v_call: TRBV4-3
d_call: -
cdr3_nt: TGCGCCAGCAGCCAAGATCGAAGGGGTGGGACTGAAGCTTTCTTT
cdr3_aa: CASSQDRRGGTEAFF

j_call: TRBJ1-5
clone_size: -
cdr3_length: 13
v_call: TRBV29-1
d_call: -
cdr3_nt: TGCAGCGTAACCGACAGTAGCAATCAGCCCCAGCATTTT
cdr3_aa: CSVTDSSNQPQHF

j_call: TRBJ2-5
clone_size: -
cdr3_length: 14
v_call: TRBV2
d_call: TRBD1
cdr3_nt: TGTGCCAGCAGACGAGACAGGGTCCAAGAGACCCAGTACTTC
cdr3_aa: CASRRDRVQETQYF

j_call: TRBJ1-4
clone_size: -
cdr3_length: 15
v_call: TRBV4-2
d_call: -
cdr3_nt: TGTGCCAGCAGCCAAGAGAGACAGCCTAATGAAAAACTGTTTTTT
cdr3_aa: CASSQERQPNEKLFF

j_call: TRBJ2-3
clone_size: -
cdr3_length: 14
v_call: TRBV29-1
d_call: TRBD2
cdr3_nt: TGCAGCGTTGAACGCGGGGGGGGTGCAGATACGCAGTATTTT
cdr3_aa: CSVERGGGADTQYF

j_call: TRBJ1-5
clone_size: -
cdr3_length: 13
v_call: TRBV7-3
d_call: -
cdr3_nt: TGTGCCAGCGGCACGGCGGCTGGACAGCCCCAGCATTTT
cdr3_aa: CASGTAAGQPQHF

j_call: TRBJ1-1
clone_size: few
cdr3_length: 11
v_call: TRBV2
d_call: -
cdr3_nt: TGTGCCAGCAGTGTTTTTACTGAAGCTTTCTTT
cdr3_aa: CASSVFTEAFF

j_call: TRBJ2-3
clone_size: -
cdr3_length: 12
v_call: TRBV11-2
d_call: -
cdr3_nt: TGTGCCAGCAGCCCCCGGGTTTATACGCAGTATTTT
cdr3_aa: CASSPRVYTQYF

j_call: TRBJ2-7
clone_size: -
cdr3_length: 13
v_call: TRBV6-1
d_call: TRBD1
cdr3_nt: TGTGCCAGCACCGGACAGGTCTCCTACGAGCAGTACTTC
cdr3_aa: CASTGQVSYEQYF

j_call: TRBJ2-1
clone_size: few
cdr3_length: 16
v_call: TRBV11-2
d_call: TRBD2
cdr3_nt: TGTGCCAGCGTTGGCGGGGGAACTAGCTCCTACAATGAGCAGTTCTTC
cdr3_aa: CASVGGGTSSYNEQFF

j_call: TRBJ1-6
clone_size: -
cdr3_length: 11
v_call: TRBV30
d_call: -
cdr3_nt: TGTGCCTGGGGTGGAATTTCACCCCTCCACTTT
cdr3_aa: CAWGGISPLHF

j_call: TRBJ2-3
clone_size: -
cdr3_length: 16
v_call: TRBV4-2
d_call: -
cdr3_nt: TGTGCCAGCAGCCAAGTCGGACTGGCTGGAACAGATACGCAGTATTTT
cdr3_aa: CASSQVGLAGTDTQYF

j_call: TRBJ2-5
clone_size: -
cdr3_length: 13
v_call: TRBV2
d_call: -
cdr3_nt: TGTGCCAGCAGTCTCGAACAGGGAGAGACCCAGTACTTC
cdr3_aa: CASSLEQGETQYF

j_call: TRBJ1-2
clone_size: -
cdr3_length: 13
v_call: TRBV29-1
d_call: -
cdr3_nt: TGCAGCGTTGGGAGGTCTCCCACGGATGGCTACACCTTC
cdr3_aa: CSVGRSPTDGYTF

j_call: TRBJ1-1
clone_size: once
cdr3_length: 14
v_call: TRBV5-6
d_call: -
cdr3_nt: TGTGCCAGCAGCCCGGGTCGACGGAACACTGAAGCTTTCTTT
cdr3_aa: CASSPGRRNTEAFF

j_call: TRBJ1-2
clone_size: -
cdr3_length: 16
v_call: TRBV5-6
d_call: -
cdr3_nt: TGTGCCAGCAGCTTAAACCAAGGGACCAGAAACTATGGCTACACCTTC
cdr3_aa: CASSLNQGTRNYGYTF

j_call: TRBJ1-4
clone_size: -
cdr3_length: 16
v_call: TRBV25-1
d_call: -
cdr3_nt: TGTGCCAGCAGTGAAGGGACACCTGCAACTAATGAAAAACTGTTTTTT
cdr3_aa: CASSEGTPATNEKLFF

j_call: TRBJ2-1
clone_size: once
cdr3_length: 12
v_call: TRBV25-1
d_call: -
cdr3_nt: TGTGCCAGCAGTGAAAATAACAATGAGCAGTTCTTC
cdr3_aa: CASSENNNEQFF

j_call: TRBJ1-6
clone_size: -
cdr3_length: 13
v_call: TRBV15
d_call: -
cdr3_nt: TGTGCCACCAGCAGGGGGGAGTCTTCACCCCTCCACTTT
cdr3_aa: CATSRGESSPLHF

j_call: TRBJ2-5
clone_size: -
cdr3_length: 13
v_call: TRBV6-5
d_call: -
cdr3_nt: TGTGCCAGCAGTGGCTCGAGGGGAGAGACCCAGTACTTC
cdr3_aa: CASSGSRGETQYF

j_call: TRBJ1-2
clone_size: -
cdr3_length: 11
v_call: TRBV30
d_call: -
cdr3_nt: TGTGCCTGGAGGGACGCGGGAGGCTACACCTTC
cdr3_aa: CAWRDAGGYTF

j_call: TRBJ2-3
clone_size: -
cdr3_length: 12
v_call: TRBV30
d_call: -
cdr3_nt: TGTGCCTCGAGGACTTACACAGATACGCAGTATTTT
cdr3_aa: CASRTYTDTQYF

j_call: TRBJ1-2
clone_size: -
cdr3_length: 16
v_call: TRBV10-3
d_call: TRBD1
cdr3_nt: TGTGCCATCAGTGAGTCCTTGAGGGGACAGAACTATGGCTACACCTTC
cdr3_aa: CAISESLRGQNYGYTF

j_call: TRBJ2-3
clone_size: -
cdr3_length: 18
v_call: TRBV4-1
d_call: TRBD2
cdr3_nt: TGCGCCAGCAGCCAGGCGCTCGTAGCGGGGGGACCCACAGATACGCAGTATTTT
cdr3_aa: CASSQALVAGGPTDTQYF

j_call: TRBJ2-5
clone_size: few
cdr3_length: 11
v_call: TRBV29-1
d_call: -
cdr3_nt: TGCAGCGTTCCGTCGGGGGAGACCCAGTACTTC
cdr3_aa: CSVPSGETQYF

j_call: TRBJ2-2
clone_size: -
cdr3_length: 18
v_call: TRBV9
d_call: -
cdr3_nt: TGTGCCAGCAGCTACAGGGACGTTCAATCTCGGGACACCGGGGAGCTGTTTTTT
cdr3_aa: CASSYRDVQSRDTGELFF

j_call: TRBJ1-2
clone_size: -
cdr3_length: 15
v_call: TRBV4-3
d_call: -
cdr3_nt: TGCGCCAGCAGCCAAGACACAGGGCAATCCCTCGGCTACACCTTC
cdr3_aa: CASSQDTGQSLGYTF

j_call: TRBJ1-6
clone_size: -
cdr3_length: 16
v_call: TRBV5-1
d_call: TRBD1
cdr3_nt: TGCGCCAGCAGCTTGACCGGACAGGGGATTAATTCACCCCTCCACTTT
cdr3_aa: CASSLTGQGINSPLHF

j_call: TRBJ2-3
clone_size: -
cdr3_length: 14
v_call: TRBV4-1
d_call: -
cdr3_nt: TGCGCCAGCAGCCAAGATCAGGGGACAGATACGCAGTATTTT
cdr3_aa: CASSQDQGTDTQYF

j_call: TRBJ2-3
clone_size: once
cdr3_length: 14
v_call: TRBV15
d_call: -
cdr3_nt: TGTGCCACCAGCCAGGACGGAGGCACAGATACGCAGTATTTT
cdr3_aa: CATSQDGGTDTQYF

j_call: TRBJ1-4
clone_size: -
cdr3_length: 14
v_call: TRBV29-1
d_call: TRBD1
cdr3_nt: TGCAGCGTTTACACGACAGGGAGGAGTGAAAAACTGTTTTTT
cdr3_aa: CSVYTTGRSEKLFF

j_call: TRBJ2-2
clone_size: once
cdr3_length: 16
v_call: TRBV5-4
d_call: -
cdr3_nt: TGTGCCAGCACCAAGGAAGGGAGGCGAAGCACCGGGGAGCTGTTTTTT
cdr3_aa: CASTKEGRRSTGELFF

j_call: TRBJ1-2
clone_size: -
cdr3_length: 13
v_call: TRBV7-2
d_call: -
cdr3_nt: TGTGCCAGCAGCTTAGGGGCTAACTATGGCTACACCTTC
cdr3_aa: CASSLGANYGYTF

j_call: TRBJ1-1
clone_size: -
cdr3_length: 11
v_call: TRBV28
d_call: -
cdr3_nt: TGTGCCAGCAGTTGGAACACTGAAGCTTTCTTT
cdr3_aa: CASSWNTEAFF

j_call: TRBJ2-5
clone_size: -
cdr3_length: 17
v_call: TRBV10-2
d_call: TRBD2
cdr3_nt: TGCGCCAGCATGGGACTAGCGGGGCACCGGGCCCAAGAGACCCAGTACTTC
cdr3_aa: CASMGLAGHRAQETQYF

j_call: TRBJ2-5
clone_size: -
cdr3_length: 14
v_call: TRBV27
d_call: -
cdr3_nt: TGTGCCAGCAGTTTTTCACGGATAAAAGAGACCCAGTACTTC
cdr3_aa: CASSFSRIKETQYF